These T cell receptor beta chains were read from a single sample in a study of CD8 T cells in ankylosing spondylitis. TCRdb processed the 5' RACE reads anew with MiXCR; each CDR3 protein has one entry. The sample lists 350,000 or so distinct CDR3 sequences, approximately 15% occurring once. Sample: blood, either unsorted or a sorted T cell fraction (not recorded which). These receptor sequences come from a male donor with ankylosing spondylitis or in good health (not recorded which). Each CDR3 is given with its conserved first and last residue. The D gene is left open where the match is weak. For some rows the clone size is stated as once, few or many, or as a class when expanded; others skip it.

>TRBV10-2|TRBJ1-6|TRBD1|many
CASTGTDNSPLHF
TGCGCCAGTACCGGGACAGATAATTCACCCCTCCACTTT
>TRBV7-2|TRBJ1-6|-|-
CASSREPDRSPLHF
TGTGCCAGCAGCCGTGAACCCGATCGTTCACCCCTCCACTTT
>TRBV15|TRBJ2-1|-|few
CATSPAVNSYNEQFF
TGTGCCACCAGCCCCGCAGTGAACTCCTACAATGAGCAGTTCTTC
>TRBV6-5|TRBJ2-3|-|few
CASSSQGGSTDTQYF
TGTGCCAGCAGTTCTCAGGGCGGGAGCACAGATACGCAGTATTTT
>TRBV25-1|TRBJ1-1|-|-
CASSVGFRTEAFF
TGTGCCAGCAGCGTGGGGTTTCGAACTGAAGCTTTCTTT
>TRBV10-3|TRBJ2-3|TRBD2|-
CAISTSGVGGVGTQYF
TGTGCCATCAGTACTAGCGGGGTAGGGGGCGTCGGTACGCAGTATTTT
>TRBV7-9|TRBJ1-1|-|few
CASSFLAGRLTEAFF
TGTGCCAGCAGCTTTCTAGCAGGGAGGTTGACTGAAGCTTTCTTT
>TRBV9|TRBJ2-1|TRBD2|few
CASSYRLGTSGSMDEQFF
TGTGCCAGCAGCTACCGACTTGGGACTAGCGGGAGTATGGATGAGCAGTTCTTC
>TRBV6-5|TRBJ2-3|TRBD2|-
CASSYGTSGSTDTQYF
TGTGCCAGCAGTTACGGGACTAGCGGAAGCACAGATACGCAGTATTTT
>TRBV12-3/TRBV12-4|TRBJ1-5|-|few
CASSLGQNNQPQHF
TGTGCCAGCAGTTTAGGGCAGAATAATCAGCCCCAGCATTTT
>TRBV5-5|TRBJ2-5|TRBD2|-
CASSSASGNQETQYF
TGTGCCAGCAGCTCCGCTAGCGGGAATCAAGAGACCCAGTACTTC
>TRBV14|TRBJ2-3|-|many
CASSLTPDTQYF
TGTGCCAGCAGCCTTACCCCAGATACGCAGTATTTT